These T cell receptor beta chains were read from a single sample in a study of blood T cell repertoires in COVID-19. Generated by immunoSEQ multiplex PCR, the TCRdb table keeps only in-frame clones and is missing some. The data contain some 110,000 clones, roughly 82% of them singletons. Specimen: peripheral blood. All receptors come from a man aged 55 to 70 with acute or convalescent COVID-19. The CDR3 runs from the conserved cysteine through the conserved F or W. A D gene is named only where the DNA matches it firmly. Clone size is shown for a subset of rows, as once, few, many or a class of expanded clone.

cdr3_length: 14
clone_size: NA
v_call: TRBV29-1
j_call: TRBJ2-1
d_call: NA
cdr3_aa: CSVEVRVGFNEQFF
cdr3_nt: TGCAGCGTTGAAGTCAGGGTCGGATTCAATGAGCAGTTCTTC

cdr3_length: 15
clone_size: NA
v_call: TRBV5-1
j_call: TRBJ1-4
d_call: NA
cdr3_aa: CASRSGADPNEKLFF
cdr3_nt: TGCGCCAGCAGGTCTGGGGCTGACCCCAATGAAAAACTGTTTTTT

cdr3_length: 15
clone_size: NA
v_call: TRBV28
j_call: TRBJ2-2
d_call: NA
cdr3_aa: CASSLGGGGTGELFF
cdr3_nt: TGTGCCAGCAGTTTGGGGGGAGGAGGCACCGGGGAGCTGTTTTTT

cdr3_length: 16
clone_size: NA
v_call: TRBV3-1/TRBV3-2
j_call: TRBJ2-4
d_call: NA
cdr3_aa: CASSQDSPLAKNIQYF
cdr3_nt: TGTGCCAGCAGCCAAGATAGCCCACTAGCCAAAAACATTCAGTACTTC

cdr3_length: 14
clone_size: NA
v_call: TRBV5-1
j_call: TRBJ1-3
d_call: NA
cdr3_aa: CASSYRELGNTIYF
cdr3_nt: TGCGCCAGCAGCTACAGGGAGCTTGGAAACACCATATATTTT

cdr3_length: 14
clone_size: once
v_call: TRBV5-1
j_call: TRBJ1-1
d_call: NA
cdr3_aa: CASSPYDRNTEAFF
cdr3_nt: TGCGCCAGCAGCCCTTACGACAGGAACACTGAAGCTTTCTTT

cdr3_length: 17
clone_size: NA
v_call: TRBV4-1
j_call: TRBJ2-7
d_call: TRBD2
cdr3_aa: CASSQEKGSGRTHEQYF
cdr3_nt: TGCGCCAGCAGCCAAGAGAAAGGGAGCGGGAGGACTCACGAGCAGTACTTC

cdr3_length: 16
clone_size: NA
v_call: TRBV9
j_call: TRBJ1-1
d_call: TRBD1
cdr3_aa: CASSVGTGVGYTEAFF
cdr3_nt: TGTGCCAGCAGCGTAGGGACAGGGGTGGGGTACACTGAAGCTTTCTTT

cdr3_length: 13
clone_size: NA
v_call: TRBV6-5
j_call: TRBJ1-3
d_call: NA
cdr3_aa: CASGTEEGNTIYF
cdr3_nt: TGTGCCAGCGGAACAGAAGAAGGAAACACCATATATTTT

cdr3_length: 14
clone_size: NA
v_call: TRBV9
j_call: TRBJ1-2
d_call: TRBD1
cdr3_aa: CASSAQTGFYGYTF
cdr3_nt: TGTGCCAGCAGCGCTCAGACAGGGTTTTATGGCTACACCTTC

cdr3_length: 14
clone_size: NA
v_call: TRBV5-5
j_call: TRBJ2-2
d_call: NA
cdr3_aa: CASRNRGDTGELFF
cdr3_nt: TGTGCCAGCAGGAACCGGGGAGATACCGGGGAGCTGTTTTTT